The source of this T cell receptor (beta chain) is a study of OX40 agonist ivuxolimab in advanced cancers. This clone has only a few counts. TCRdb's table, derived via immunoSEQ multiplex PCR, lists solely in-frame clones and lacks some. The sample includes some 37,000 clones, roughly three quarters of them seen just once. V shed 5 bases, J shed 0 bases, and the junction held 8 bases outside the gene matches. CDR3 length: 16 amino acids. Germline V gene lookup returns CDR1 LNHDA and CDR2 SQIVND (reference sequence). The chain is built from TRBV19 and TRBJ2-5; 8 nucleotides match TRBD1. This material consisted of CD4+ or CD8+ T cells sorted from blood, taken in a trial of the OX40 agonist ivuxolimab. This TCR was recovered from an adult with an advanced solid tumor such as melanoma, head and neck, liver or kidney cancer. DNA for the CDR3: TGTGCCAGTAGTCCCGGCCGGGACAGGTACCAAGAGACCCAGTACTTC. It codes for CASSPGRDRYQETQYF.